The 25 T cell receptor beta chains in this list originate from one sample, sequenced in a study of blood T cell repertoires in COVID-19 (dated by TCRdb to 2020 to 2021). Library prep was done by the immunoSEQ multiplex PCR assay. TCRdb mirrors the immuneACCESS table, restricted to in-frame sequences. Some clones are absent from its copies; in checked studies, under half trace to an unresolved V gene, and the reason for the others is unknown. Recorded for this sample are about 250,000 clones; about 82% of them occurred a single time. The ten most abundant clones make up 9.1% of the sample. The material sequenced was PBMCs or T cells enriched from blood (not recorded which). The receptors come from a woman between 50 and 59 years old with acute COVID-19.

This clone turned up a few times. The V and J genes are TRBV28 and TRBJ1-1; 7 bases are shared with TRBD1. This CDR3 has 14 amino acids. Germline CDR1 reads MDHEN; CDR2 reads SYDVKM. The V and J ends lost 6 bases and 1 base, in that order; junction bases with no gene match: 5. For the CDR3, the DNA is TGTGCCAGCAGAGCCGGGACAGAGAACACTGAAGCTTTCTTT. Translation: CASRAGTENTEAFF.

Concerning this clone: The identical CDR3 is also encoded by other nucleotide sequences in the sample. This chain joins TRBV5-6 and TRBJ1-2; D gene uncertain. The CDR3 loop spans 12 amino acids. CDR1 and CDR2 (germline): SGHDT, YYEEEE. Trimming left V 2 bases short and J 0 bases short, with 2 bases between. This chain's CDR3 is CASSFSNYGYTF. The DNA of the CDR3 is TGTGCCAGCAGCTTCTCTAACTATGGCTACACCTTC.

The chain joins TRBV9 to TRBJ1-4; D not certain. Trimming cost V 4 bases and J 0 bases, with 16 bases left between them. This CDR3 has 17 residues. The V gene's germline CDR1 is SGDLS and CDR2 YYNGEE. CDR3 in amino acids: CASSPHIRTATNEKLFF. The CDR3 nucleotides are TGTGCCAGCAGCCCCCACATCCGGACTGCAACTAATGAAAAACTGTTTTTT.

V and J are TRBV9 and TRBJ1-1; 10 nucleotides line up with TRBD1. CDR3 length: 17 residues. Germline V CDR1 and CDR2: SGDLS, YYNGEE. The V gene end was trimmed by 5 bases and the J gene end by 1 base; junction bases not matched to a gene: 11. The CDR3 sequence: CASRDGTGVEGNTEAFF. The CDR3 nucleotides read TGTGCCAGCAGAGACGGGACAGGGGTGGAAGGGAACACTGAAGCTTTCTTT.

This chain links TRBV2 with TRBJ2-5; 10 nucleotides line up with TRBD2. V lost 0 bases and J lost 3; bases outside the gene matches: 10. The germline CDR1 and CDR2 sequences are SNHLY and FYNNEI. CDR3 length equals 18 residues. CDR3 sequence: CASSEALPSGGLKETQYF. In nucleotides, the CDR3 is TGTGCCAGCAGTGAAGCGCTGCCTAGCGGGGGATTAAAAGAGACCCAGTACTTC.

The chain has TRBV7-2 and TRBJ2-5, with unresolved D. The CDR3 extends over 12 amino acids. Germline CDR1 reads SGHTA; CDR2 reads FQGNSA. Trimming stripped 5 bases from V and 4 bases from J, with 8 bases between. The CDR3 is CASSTYLETQYF. CDR3 coding DNA: TGTGCCAGCAGCACTTATTTAGAGACCCAGTACTTC.

As concerns this clone: Other DNA variants within this sample encode the same CDR3. The V gene is TRBV5-1, the J gene TRBJ1-2; TRBD1 is a possible D gene (5 bases). Germline CDR1 and CDR2: SGHRS and YFSETQ. This CDR3 is 13 amino acids long. The V end lost 4 bases, the J end lost 1 base, and 8 bases lay between the germline ends. The CDR3 loop reads CASSPDSNYGYTF. The CDR3 DNA reads as TGCGCCAGCAGCCCCGACAGTAACTATGGCTACACCTTC.

The chain links TRBV6-2 or TRBV6-3 to TRBJ1-4; TRBD1 might be the D (5 bases). V lost 1 base to trimming and J lost 6 bases, with 9 bases between them. CDR3 length equals 14 residues. Germline assignment: CDR1 MNHEY and CDR2 SVGEGT. As DNA, the CDR3 is TGTGCCAGCAGTTACTGGGGGGAAGATGAAAAACTGTTTTTT. Its protein product is CASSYWGEDEKLFF.

This rearrangement joins TRBV6-1 to TRBJ1-1; 12 nucleotides match TRBD1. With 1 base clipped from V and 0 bases from J, the junction kept 3 bases outside the gene matches. The germline V gene has CDR1 MNHNS and CDR2 SASEGT. CDR3 size: 17 residues. The CDR3: CASSEVGQGAMNTEAFF. CDR3 DNA: TGTGCCAGCAGTGAAGTGGGACAGGGGGCAATGAACACTGAAGCTTTCTTT.

The chain joins TRBV7-2 to TRBJ1-1; tentative D call: TRBD1 (5 bases). The CDR3 covers 13 residues. With 4 bases removed from V and 1 base from J, the gap between germline ends came to 7 bases. Germline assignment: CDR1 SGHTA and CDR2 FQGNSA. CDR3 in DNA: TGTGCCAGCAGCTCTCAGGGGAACACTGAAGCTTTCTTT. Amino acids: CASSSQGNTEAFF.

V and J are TRBV5-1 and TRBJ2-2; TRBD2 agrees at 8 bases. Germline-derived CDR1 and CDR2 are SGHRS and YFSETQ. The CDR3 runs to 16 residues. J gave up 5 bases and V 3 bases, and 9 bases lay outside the gene matches. The chain's CDR3 is CASSSQTSVRTGELFF. Here the CDR3 DNA reads TGCGCCAGCAGCTCCCAGACTAGCGTACGAACCGGGGAGCTGTTTTTT.

This clone came up once. This chain links TRBV5-1 with TRBJ1-6; D ambiguous. The CDR3 runs to 14 residues. The V end was cut by 0 bases, the J end by 8 bases, with 9 bases between. The V gene's germline CDR1 is SGHRS and CDR2 YFSETQ. The CDR3 DNA reads as TGCGCCAGCAGCTTGGGCCAGGAACATTCACCCCTCCACTTT. Its translation: CASSLGQEHSPLHF.

This chain uses TRBV5-8 with TRBJ1-5, with D unresolved. This CDR3 comprises 17 residues. In germline, CDR1 is SGHTS, CDR2 YDEGEE. Between the trimmed V and J ends, which lost 4 bases and 0 bases, there was a span of 17 bases. CDR3 protein: CASSQGLQSYSNQPQHF. The CDR3 DNA sequence: TGTGCCAGCAGCCAAGGACTCCAATCTTATAGCAATCAGCCCCAGCATTTT.

This chain joins TRBV19 and TRBJ2-3; D may be TRBD2 (6 bases). This CDR3 has 14 residues. The germline V gene has CDR1 LNHDA and CDR2 SQIVND (reference sequence). Trimming shortened V by 1 base and J by 5 bases, and 10 bases separated the two germline ends. CDR3 residues: CASSIGLALDTQYF. CDR3 sequence (DNA): TGTGCCAGTAGTATAGGGCTAGCGTTAGATACGCAGTATTTT.

In DNA form, the CDR3 reads TGTGCCAGCAGCACTAGCGGGGGGATCCACAATGAGCAGTTCTTC. This gives the protein CASSTSGGIHNEQFF. The chain joins TRBV9 to TRBJ2-1; 12 bases are a match to TRBD2. The length of the CDR3 is 15 residues. Germline V gene sequence: CDR1 SGDLS, CDR2 YYNGEE. J lost 5 bases, V lost 4 bases, and 4 bases had no gene match.

This chain links TRBV30 with TRBJ1-1; TRBD1 might be the D (6 bases). Germline V gives CDR1 GTSNPN, CDR2 SVGIG (reference sequence). V was cut by 3 bases and J by 1 base, with 9 bases left in between. The CDR3 has 13 residues. CDR3 bases: TGTGCCTGGAGCGCGGACAGGAACACTGAAGCTTTCTTT. Translation gives CAWSADRNTEAFF.

DNA for the CDR3: TGTGCCAGCAGTCTCGGACAGGGTGTGGGGTATGGCTACACCTTC. Amino acid sequence: CASSLGQGVGYGYTF. The chain joins TRBV27 to TRBJ1-2, with 8 positions matching TRBD1. Germline lookup yields CDR1 MNHEY and CDR2 SMNVEV (reference sequence). CDR3 size: 15 residues. The ends lost 5 bases at V and 5 bases at J; junction bases unmatched: 10.

This clone was detected a few times. Because the CDR3's place on the DNA is in doubt, the DNA is left out and the CDR3 is given as listed by TCRdb. The CDR3 is CASSYWVGQGAIARYFF. J is TRBJ1-1 and V is TRBV5-5; the table gives TRBD1 as D, unverified against the DNA. The CDR3 is 17 amino acids long, termini counted. Germline V gives CDR1 SGHKS, CDR2 YYEKEE (reference sequence).

The chain combines TRBV30 with TRBJ1-3, with D perhaps matching TRBD1 (6 bases). The ends were cut back, 1 base at V and 0 bases at J, with 13 bases in the middle. Germline assignment: CDR1 GTSNPN and CDR2 SVGIG (reference sequence). This CDR3 contains 16 residues. CDR3 coding DNA: TGTGCCTGGAGTGCACAGGGAACCATCTCTGGAAACACCATATATTTT. Amino acids: CAWSAQGTISGNTIYF.

The V call is TRBV11-3, the J call TRBJ1-3, with a tentative D call TRBD1 (6 bases). Per germline, CDR1 SGHNT and CDR2 YENEEA. Deletions cut 0 bases from V and 0 bases from J, with 12 bases between. The CDR3 length is 17 residues. The CDR3 region has the DNA TGTGCCAGCAGCTTAGATCACGCAGGGGTCTCTGGAAACACCATATATTTT. Encoded protein: CASSLDHAGVSGNTIYF.

V is TRBV4-3 and J is TRBJ1-1; D may be TRBD1 (6 bases). CDR3 length: 15 residues. Trimming took off 2 bases at V and 5 bases at J, with 15 bases between the two ends. Germline CDR1 and CDR2: LGHNA and YSLEER. The CDR3 loop reads CASSQRGGLGTEAFF. The CDR3 coding sequence is TGCGCCAGCAGCCAAAGAGGGGGTCTGGGTACTGAAGCTTTCTTT.

The chain is built from TRBV7-2 and TRBJ1-2, with D perhaps matching TRBD1 (5 bases). V shed 1 base and J shed 8 bases, with 17 bases lying between them. Per the germline V gene, CDR1 is SGHTA and CDR2 is FQGNSA. The CDR3 consists of 15 residues. The CDR3 bases are TGTGCCAGCAGCTTAGGCAGCGGGACGGTCGAAGGCTACACCTTC. It codes for CASSLGSGTVEGYTF.

This clone showed up many times. The rearrangement joins TRBV6-1 to TRBJ1-5, with D unclear. The germline V gene encodes CDR1 MNHNS and CDR2 SASEGT. The V end was cut by 0 bases, the J end by 5 bases, with 8 bases between. The CDR3 length is 14 residues. The chain's CDR3 is CASSEARTYQPQHF. The CDR3 DNA sequence: TGTGCCAGCAGTGAAGCGAGGACTTATCAGCCCCAGCATTTT.

This chain connects TRBV7-2 to TRBJ2-1; D not resolved. CDR1 SGHTA and CDR2 FQGNSA come from the germline V gene. Trimming took 1 base from V and 15 from J, leaving 13 bases between them. This CDR3 spans 12 amino acids. The CDR3 DNA is TGTGCCAGCAGCTTAGATCTCAGTATTCCGTTCTTC. Its translation is CASSLDLSIPFF.

The sample holds one count of this clone. The chain is built from TRBV28 and TRBJ1-2, with D tentatively TRBD1 (6 bases). The CDR3 is 13 amino acids. Germline-derived CDR1 and CDR2 are MDHEN and SYDVKM. V lost 10 bases and J lost 2, with 14 bases in between. CDR3 region: CATPDRSNYGYTF. The CDR3 DNA reads as TGTGCCACCCCGGACAGATCCAACTATGGCTACACCTTC.